The present T cell receptor beta chain was sequenced within a study of cytomegalovirus exposure and HLA in healthy donors. Germline assignment: CDR1 SGHRS and CDR2 YFSETQ. The CDR3 spans 16 residues. Trimming cost V 0 bases and J 6 bases, with 16 bases left between them. This PCR relied on a set of 60 Vbeta primers and 13 Jbeta primers. The data were produced by immunoSEQ multiplex PCR, yet TCRdb's version contains in-frame clones alone and is incomplete. The sample has about 98,000 clones, about three fifths seen once. This clone came up a few times. Its antigen remains unknown. Study results and caveats: Later on, an analysis tied 15,000 to 20,000 TCR beta sequences to HLA alleles at 0.05 false discovery rate. In a later analysis, a missense DCLRE1C variant was linked to TCR beta V- and J-gene trimming. In an earlier analysis, in 620 or so donors, most V segments appeared productive either ~90% or ~30% of the time.

Sequencing was done on a sample of PBMCs. This receptor was obtained from a human donor in good health. This chain joins TRBV5-1 and TRBJ1-5; the D is unclear. The CDR3 sequence: CASSLGALGSGQPQHF. For the CDR3, the DNA is TGCGCCAGCAGCTTGGGGGCCCTGGGTTCAGGTCAGCCCCAGCATTTT. Full variable domain (rest looked up from reference TRBV5-1 and TRBJ1-5): KAGVTQTPRYLIKTRGQQVTLSCSPISGHRSVSWYQQTPGQGLQFLFEYFSETQRNKGNFPGRFSGRQFSNSRSEMNVSTLELGDSALYLCASSLGALGSGQPQHFGDGTRLSIL.